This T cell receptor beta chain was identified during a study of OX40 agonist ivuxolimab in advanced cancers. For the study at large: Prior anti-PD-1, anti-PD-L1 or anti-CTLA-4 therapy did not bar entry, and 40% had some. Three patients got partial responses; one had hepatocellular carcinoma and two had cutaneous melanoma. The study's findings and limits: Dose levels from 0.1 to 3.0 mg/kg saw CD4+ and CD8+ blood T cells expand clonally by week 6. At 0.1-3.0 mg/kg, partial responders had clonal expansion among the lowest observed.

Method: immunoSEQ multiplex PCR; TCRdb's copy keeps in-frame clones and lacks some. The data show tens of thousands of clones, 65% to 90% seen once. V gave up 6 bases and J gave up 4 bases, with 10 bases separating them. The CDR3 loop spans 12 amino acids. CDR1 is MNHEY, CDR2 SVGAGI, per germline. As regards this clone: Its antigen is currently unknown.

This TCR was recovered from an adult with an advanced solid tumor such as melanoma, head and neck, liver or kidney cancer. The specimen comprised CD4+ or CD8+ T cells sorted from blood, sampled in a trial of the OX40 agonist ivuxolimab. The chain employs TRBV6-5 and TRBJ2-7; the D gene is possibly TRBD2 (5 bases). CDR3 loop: CASSGNLYEQYF. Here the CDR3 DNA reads TGTGCCAGCAGCGGGAATCTTTACGAGCAGTACTTC.